This T cell receptor (beta chain) was obtained from a study of regulatory T cells in long-lasting Graves disease. On the study more broadly: Newly diagnosed Graves' patients had taken antithyroid drugs under 3 months.

Arm-PCR of CDR3 regions with iRepertoire HTBI primers generated TCR beta libraries. TCRdb processed the multiplex PCR reads anew with MiXCR; each CDR3 protein has one entry. Of approximately 300,000 distinct CDR3 sequences in the sample, under 20% were seen once. This sample's time point: newly diagnosed GD, antithyroid drugs for less than 3 months. Making the TCR library involved RNA that had been extracted from PBMCs. An endocrinology department in Xi'an, China, supplied the patients. The collection involved drawing 8 to 9 milliliters of peripheral blood into EDTA tubes. This clonotype was detected ten times or more. The CDR3 extends over 14 amino acids. Germline assignment: CDR1 MDHEN and CDR2 SYDVKM. V dropped 5 bases and J dropped 1 base, with 12 bases sitting between them.

The sample was peripheral blood mononuclear cells (PBMCs), taken at new diagnosis, from a patient treated with antithyroid drugs. This TCR derives from a female donor with Graves disease. V and J are TRBV28 and TRBJ2-7; D is possibly TRBD1 (6 bases). CDR3 in DNA: TGTGCCAGCAGTCCAAGGGACAAGTCCTACGAGCAGTACTTC. Amino acids: CASSPRDKSYEQYF.